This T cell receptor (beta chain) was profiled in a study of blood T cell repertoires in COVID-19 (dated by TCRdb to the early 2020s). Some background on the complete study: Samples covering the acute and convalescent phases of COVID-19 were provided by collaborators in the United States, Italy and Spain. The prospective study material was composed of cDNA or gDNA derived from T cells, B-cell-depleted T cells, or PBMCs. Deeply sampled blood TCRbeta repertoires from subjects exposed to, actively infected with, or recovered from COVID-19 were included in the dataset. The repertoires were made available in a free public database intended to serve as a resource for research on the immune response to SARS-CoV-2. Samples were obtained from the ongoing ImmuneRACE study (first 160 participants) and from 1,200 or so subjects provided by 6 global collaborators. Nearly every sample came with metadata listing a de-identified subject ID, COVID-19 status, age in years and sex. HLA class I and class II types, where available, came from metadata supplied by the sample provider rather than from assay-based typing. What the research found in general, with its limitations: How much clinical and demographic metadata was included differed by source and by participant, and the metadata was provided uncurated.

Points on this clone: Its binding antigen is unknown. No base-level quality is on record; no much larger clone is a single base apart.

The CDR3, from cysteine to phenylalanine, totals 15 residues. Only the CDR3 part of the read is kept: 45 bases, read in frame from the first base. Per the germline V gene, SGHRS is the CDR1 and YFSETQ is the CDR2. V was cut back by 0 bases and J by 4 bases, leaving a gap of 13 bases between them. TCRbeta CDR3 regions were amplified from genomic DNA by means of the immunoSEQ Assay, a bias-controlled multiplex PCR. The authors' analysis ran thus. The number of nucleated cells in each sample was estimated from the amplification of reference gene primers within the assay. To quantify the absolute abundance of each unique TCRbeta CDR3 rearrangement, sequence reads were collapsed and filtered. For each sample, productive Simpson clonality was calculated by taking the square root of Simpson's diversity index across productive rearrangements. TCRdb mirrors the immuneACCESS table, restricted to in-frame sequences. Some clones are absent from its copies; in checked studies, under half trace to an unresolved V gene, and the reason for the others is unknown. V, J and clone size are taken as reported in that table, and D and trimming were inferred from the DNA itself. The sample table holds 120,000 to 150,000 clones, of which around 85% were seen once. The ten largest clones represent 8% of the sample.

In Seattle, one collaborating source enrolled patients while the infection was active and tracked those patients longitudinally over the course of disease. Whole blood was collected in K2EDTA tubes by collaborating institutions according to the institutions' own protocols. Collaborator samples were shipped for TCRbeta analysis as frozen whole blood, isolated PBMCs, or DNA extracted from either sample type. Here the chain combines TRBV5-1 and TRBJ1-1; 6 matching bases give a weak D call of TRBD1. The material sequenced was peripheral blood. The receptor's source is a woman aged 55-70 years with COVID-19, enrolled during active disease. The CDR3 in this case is CASSLGGEGGTEAFF. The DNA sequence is TGCGCCAGCAGCTTGGGTGGGGAAGGGGGCACTGAAGCTTTCTTT. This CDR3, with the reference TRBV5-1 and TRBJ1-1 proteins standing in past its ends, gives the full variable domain KAGVTQTPRYLIKTRGQQVTLSCSPISGHRSVSWYQQTPGQGLQFLFEYFSETQRNKGNFPGRFSGRQFSNSRSEMNVSTLELGDSALYLCASSLGGEGGTEAFFGQGTRLTVV.